The sequence of this T cell receptor (beta chain) was determined in a study of T cells in Graves' hyperthyroidism and ophthalmopathy. For this clonotype: Its antigen is unknown.

TCR beta CDR3 sequences were amplified from RNA transcripts. Researchers ran a first-round RT-PCR on the TCR CDR3 using the HTBI primer set. TCRdb called the multiplex PCR reads again in MiXCR, with one record for every CDR3 protein. The data contain some 460,000 distinct CDR3 sequences, approximately 14% of them singletons. Study results and limitations: Ophthalmopathy was model-predicted a median 6.5 months pre-onset. In the blood, most expanded thyroid clonotypes above 0.001 appeared as well.

Stable Graves' hyperthyroidism meant no ophthalmopathy progression within 18 months. Pregnant or lactating patients were excluded, as were those with uncontrolled infection or other autoimmune disease. Sequencing was performed on blood. The TCR was taken from a woman aged 18-29 years with Graves' hyperthyroidism.

In nucleotides, the CDR3 is TGTGCCAGCAGCTTAACGGCGGGCGGGGGGGCATCTGATACGCAGTATTTT. This translates into CASSLTAGGGASDTQYF. The chain joins TRBV7-3 to TRBJ2-3; 9 bases match TRBD2. V dropped 0 bases and J dropped 6; count of bases not matched to a gene: 10. The CDR3 runs 17 residues. The germline CDR1 and CDR2 sequences are SGHTA and FQGTGA. The full variable domain, completed using reference TRBV7-3 and TRBJ2-3, is GAGVSQTPSNKVTEKGKYVELRCDPISGHTALYWYRQSLGQGPEFLIYFQGTGAADDSGLPNDRFFAVRPEGSVSTLKIQRTERGDSAVYLCASSLTAGGGASDTQYFGPGTRLTVL.